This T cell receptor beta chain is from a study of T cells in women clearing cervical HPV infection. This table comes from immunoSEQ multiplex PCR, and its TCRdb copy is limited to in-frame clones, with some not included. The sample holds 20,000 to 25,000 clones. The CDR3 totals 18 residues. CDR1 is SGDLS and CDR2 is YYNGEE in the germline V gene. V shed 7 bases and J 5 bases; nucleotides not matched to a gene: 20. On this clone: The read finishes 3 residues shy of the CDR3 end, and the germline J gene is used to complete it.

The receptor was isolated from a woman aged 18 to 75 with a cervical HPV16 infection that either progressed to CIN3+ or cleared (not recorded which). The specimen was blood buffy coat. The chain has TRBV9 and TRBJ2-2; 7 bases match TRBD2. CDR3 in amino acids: CASDQYPGVQRDTGELFF. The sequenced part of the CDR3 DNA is TGTGCCAGCGATCAGTATCCGGGGGTCCAGCGGGATACCGGGGAG.